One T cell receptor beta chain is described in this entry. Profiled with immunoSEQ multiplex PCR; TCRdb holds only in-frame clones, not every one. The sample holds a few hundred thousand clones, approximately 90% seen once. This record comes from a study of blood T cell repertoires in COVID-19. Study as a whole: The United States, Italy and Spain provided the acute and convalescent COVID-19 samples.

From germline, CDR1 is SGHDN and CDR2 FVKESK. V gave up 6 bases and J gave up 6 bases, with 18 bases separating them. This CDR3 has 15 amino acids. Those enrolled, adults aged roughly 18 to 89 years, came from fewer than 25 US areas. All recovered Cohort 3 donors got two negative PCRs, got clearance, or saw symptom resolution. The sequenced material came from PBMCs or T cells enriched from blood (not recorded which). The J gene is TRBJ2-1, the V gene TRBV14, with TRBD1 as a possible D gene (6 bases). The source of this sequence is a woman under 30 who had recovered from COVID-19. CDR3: CASRDSKQGTNEQFF. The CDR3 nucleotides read TGTGCCAGCAGAGATAGCAAACAGGGAACCAATGAGCAGTTCTTC.